This T cell receptor (beta chain) comes out of a study of blood T cell repertoires in COVID-19. Whole-study context: Specimens from acute and convalescent COVID-19 originated in the United States, Italy and Spain. T cells, B-cell-depleted T cells, or PBMCs provided the cDNA or gDNA that served as material.

Germline V gene data show CDR1 as LGHDT and CDR2 as YNNKEL (reference sequence). V was pared by 3 bases and J by 4 bases, with 13 bases between. The CDR3 runs to 15 residues. Original analysis: Reference gene primer amplification in the assay estimated nucleated cell counts. The method was immunoSEQ multiplex PCR; TCRdb's version includes in-frame clones alone and lacks a portion of them. The V and J calls and clone size were taken over from that table, and D and trimming were inferred from the DNA. There are 330,000 or so clones in the sample; 87% occur only once, and just under 3% lies in the top ten. Clinical history reported by participants formed the basis on which cohorts were assigned.

The TCR was taken from a woman between 25 and 40 years old who had recovered from COVID-19. What was sequenced was PBMCs or T cells enriched from blood (not recorded which). V and J are TRBV3-1 (or the pseudogene TRBV3-2) and TRBJ2-1; the D gene is possibly TRBD2 (6 bases). CDR3 nucleotides: TGTGCCAGCAGCCAGGGACTCGAGGGATACAATGAGCAGTTCTTC. It codes for CASSQGLEGYNEQFF.